This record looks at one TCR beta chain sequence and its context. The target antigen is unknown. The sample comes from a study of cytomegalovirus exposure and HLA in healthy donors. About the research overall: A prior analysis found some 110 million unique TCR beta sequences from around 190 million T cells. In terms of ancestry, the Caucasian-associated cluster contained 75% to 90% of the roughly 400 genotyped donors. Study-wide points: Association of a missense DCLRE1C variant with TCR beta V- and J-gene trimming was reported in a later analysis. Relative to the approximately 670-donor mean, N-insertions were reportedly fewer in an Asian-associated ancestry cluster in a later analysis.

PCR amplification relied on 60 Vbeta primers (plus 13 Jbeta primers). The assay was immunoSEQ multiplex PCR, and TCRdb's table has in-frame clones only and misses some. The sample lists over 150,000 clones; over 60% were seen once. Germline CDR1 reads SNHLY; CDR2 reads FYNNEI. CDR3 length: 12 amino acids. With V trimmed by 9 bases and J by 6 bases, 7 bases remained unmatched. Sequenced sample: PBMCs. This chain connects TRBV2 to TRBJ2-7, with 8 nucleotides matching TRBD2. This clonotype was sampled from a woman aged 25 to 45 in good health and CMV-seronegative. The CDR3 nucleotides are TGTGCCAGTGGGACTAGGGTTTCCGAGCAGTACTTC. It translates to CASGTRVSEQYF.